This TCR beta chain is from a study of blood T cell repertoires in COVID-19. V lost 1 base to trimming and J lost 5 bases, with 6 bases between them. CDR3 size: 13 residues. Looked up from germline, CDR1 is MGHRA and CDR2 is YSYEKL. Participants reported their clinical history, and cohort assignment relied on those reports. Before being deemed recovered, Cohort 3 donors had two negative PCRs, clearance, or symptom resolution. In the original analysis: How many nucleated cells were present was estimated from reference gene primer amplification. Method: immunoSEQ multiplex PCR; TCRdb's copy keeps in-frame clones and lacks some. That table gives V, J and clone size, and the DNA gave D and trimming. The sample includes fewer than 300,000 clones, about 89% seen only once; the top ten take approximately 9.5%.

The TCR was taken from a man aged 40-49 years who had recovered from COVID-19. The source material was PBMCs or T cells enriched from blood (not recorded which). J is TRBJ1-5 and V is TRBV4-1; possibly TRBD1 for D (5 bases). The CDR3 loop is CASSQGRDQPQHF. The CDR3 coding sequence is TGCGCCAGCAGCCAAGGCAGGGATCAGCCCCAGCATTTT.